The rows below give T cell receptor beta chains drawn from one sample of a study of siplizumab effects on memory and regulatory T cells. Profiled with immunoSEQ multiplex PCR; TCRdb holds only in-frame clones, not every one. The sample records approximately 100,000 clones, 80% to 95% being singletons. Sequencing used non-Treg CD4+ T cells sorted from blood. The origin of the receptors is a human donor in good health. The CDR3 runs from the conserved cysteine through the conserved F or W. D genes are given only for firm matches. Clone size is not always given. Where it is, it says once, few, many or a class for expanded clones.

cdr3_aa cdr3_nt d_call j_call clone_size v_call
CASSLGSNSNTGELFF TGTGCCAGCAGCTTAGGGTCTAATTCGAACACCGGGGAGCTGTTTTTT NA TRBJ2-2 NA TRBV7-3
CASSQGGAGSSYNEQFF TGCGCCAGCAGCCAGGGTGGGGCGGGGAGCTCCTACAATGAGCAGTTCTTC NA TRBJ2-1 NA TRBV4-1
CASSPAGSSYGYTF TGTGCCAGCAGTCCGGCAGGGTCAAGCTATGGCTACACCTTC NA TRBJ1-2 NA TRBV25-1
CASSSSTGFSYEQYF TGTGCCAGCAGCTCCTCGACGGGGTTTAGCTACGAGCAGTACTTC NA TRBJ2-7 NA TRBV11-3
CASSLIGTGILF TGTGCCAGCAGTTTAATAGGGACAGGGATATTGTTT TRBD1 TRBJ1-5 NA TRBV28
CASSLQGGSGNTIYF TGTGCCAGCAGCTTGCAGGGAGGCTCTGGAAACACCATATATTTT NA TRBJ1-3 NA TRBV5-4
CASSIGRPSPSSGANVLTF TGTGCCAGTAGTATAGGTCGGCCATCCCCATCCTCTGGGGCCAACGTCCTGACTTTC NA TRBJ2-6 NA TRBV19
CASSPSGLAPEQYF TGCGCCAGCAGCCCAAGTGGACTAGCCCCCGAGCAGTACTTC TRBD2 TRBJ2-7 NA TRBV4-3
CASSSDRLDYGYTF TGTGCCAGCAGCTCGGACAGGCTGGATTATGGCTACACCTTC TRBD1 TRBJ1-2 NA TRBV7-3
CASSYAGGPYTF TGTGCCAGCAGCTATGCCGGGGGGCCCTACACCTTC NA TRBJ1-2 NA TRBV5-4
CASSLNTIDQPQHF TGTGCCAGCTCACTGAACACTATCGATCAGCCCCAGCATTTT NA TRBJ1-5 NA TRBV18
CASSLRGPAPRGYTF TGTGCCAGCAGCCTCAGGGGACCAGCCCCGCGGGGCTACACCTTC NA TRBJ1-2 NA TRBV6-6
CASSLEGEVGRTQYF TGTGCCAGCAGCTTGGAAGGGGAAGTGGGGCGGACCCAGTACTTC NA TRBJ2-5 NA TRBV5-4
CASSQDLPRAGPQHF TGCGCCAGCAGCCAAGATTTACCCCGGGCGGGGCCCCAGCATTTT NA TRBJ1-5 NA TRBV4-1
CASSWNTGELFF TGCGCCAGCAGTTGGAACACCGGGGAGCTGTTTTTT NA TRBJ2-2 NA TRBV10-1
CASRRAQGSALEQYF TGTGCCAGCAGAAGAGCACAGGGCTCAGCCCTCGAGCAGTACTTC NA TRBJ2-7 NA TRBV6-6
CASSNSPSGRGEKLFF TGTGCCAGCAGTAACTCCCCCTCTGGACGTGGCGAAAAACTGTTTTTT NA TRBJ1-4 NA TRBV6-6
CAAATGTSKETQYF TGTGCCGCTGCCACTGGGACTTCGAAAGAGACCCAGTACTTC NA TRBJ2-5 once TRBV7-9
CATSRAGTGNQPQHF TGTGCCACCAGCAGAGCTGGGACAGGCAATCAGCCCCAGCATTTT TRBD1 TRBJ1-5 NA TRBV15
CASSFDPPNTGELFF TGTGCCAGCAGTTTCGATCCGCCGAACACCGGGGAGCTGTTTTTT NA TRBJ2-2 NA TRBV28
CASSLGLAETQYF TGTGCCAGCAGCCTGGGACTAGCAGAGACCCAGTACTTC TRBD2 TRBJ2-5 NA TRBV5-6
CASSWRFGTGISYEQYF TGTGCCAGCAGTTGGAGATTCGGGACAGGGATCAGTTACGAGCAGTACTTC TRBD1 TRBJ2-7 NA TRBV28
CAISGDSNYGYTF TGTGCCATCAGTGGGGACTCTAACTATGGCTACACCTTC NA TRBJ1-2 NA TRBV10-3
CASRDRDYEQYF TGTGCCAGCAGGGACAGGGACTACGAGCAGTACTTC TRBD1 TRBJ2-7 NA TRBV6-6
CAISDRSQGHEQFF TGTGCCATCAGTGATCGAAGTCAGGGCCATGAGCAGTTCTTC NA TRBJ2-1 NA TRBV10-3
CASSYTADNSPLHF TGTGCCAGCAGCTATACAGCGGATAATTCACCCCTCCACTTT NA TRBJ1-6 NA TRBV2
CASSSFLQPQHF TGCGCCAGCAGTTCCTTCCTTCAGCCCCAGCATTTT NA TRBJ1-5 NA TRBV6-6
CASSRTGGPYNEQFF TGCGCCAGCAGCAGGACAGGGGGCCCCTACAATGAGCAGTTCTTC TRBD1 TRBJ2-1 few TRBV5-1
CSVGGRGFYNEQFF TGCAGCGTTGGTGGCAGGGGATTTTACAATGAGCAGTTCTTC NA TRBJ2-1 NA TRBV29-1
CASGPQGEYYGYTF TGTGCTAGTGGTCCTCAGGGAGAATATTATGGCTACACCTTC NA TRBJ1-2 once TRBV12-5
CASSGDIRASYTEAFF TGTGCCAGCAGCGGGGATATAAGAGCCAGCTACACTGAAGCTTTCTTT NA TRBJ1-1 NA TRBV6-4
CASSPGATNEKLFF TGTGCCAGCTCACCAGGGGCAACTAATGAAAAACTGTTTTTT NA TRBJ1-4 NA TRBV18
CASSPLGLSAANYGYTF TGTGCCAGCTCACCACTCGGGCTCTCGGCGGCTAACTATGGCTACACCTTC NA TRBJ1-2 NA TRBV18
CASNDTPGNTIYF TGTGCCAGCAATGACACGCCTGGAAACACCATATATTTT NA TRBJ1-3 NA TRBV6-1
CASSRSSTDTQYF TGTGCCAGCAGCCGGTCCAGCACAGATACGCAGTATTTT NA TRBJ2-3 NA TRBV5-4
CASSLKGAVYGYTF TGTGCCAGCAGTTTGAAGGGGGCAGTCTATGGCTACACCTTC TRBD1 TRBJ1-2 NA TRBV6-6
CASSDGAANYGYTF TGTGCCAGCAGTGACGGGGCGGCTAACTATGGCTACACCTTC NA TRBJ1-2 NA TRBV2
CASSRDGRETQYF TGCGCCAGCAGCCGGGACGGCCGGGAGACCCAGTACTTC NA TRBJ2-5 NA TRBV5-1
CASSREGGSSGNTIYF TGTGCCAGCAGCCGGGAAGGAGGAAGCTCTGGAAACACCATATATTTT NA TRBJ1-3 NA TRBV11-3
CASSPGQSGNEQFF TGTGCCAGCAGTCCCGGACAGTCCGGCAATGAGCAGTTCTTC NA TRBJ2-1 NA TRBV6-5
CASSPTGTGNTEAFF TGTGCCAGCAGCCCAACAGGGACGGGGAACACTGAAGCTTTCTTT NA TRBJ1-1 NA TRBV28
CASSLILNYEQYF TGTGCCAGCAGCCTAATCCTGAACTACGAGCAGTACTTC NA TRBJ2-7 NA TRBV4-2
CASSQRLAEANVLTF TGTGCCAGCAGCCAGCGACTCGCCGAGGCCAACGTCCTGACTTTC NA TRBJ2-6 NA TRBV28
CATTPGTGYYEQYF TGTGCCACAACCCCCGGGACAGGATACTACGAGCAGTACTTC TRBD1 TRBJ2-7 NA TRBV10-3
CASSQDAGTLGYTF TGTGCCAGCAGCCAAGACGCAGGGACTCTTGGCTACACCTTC NA TRBJ1-2 NA TRBV4-2
CASSLQGQGSSGNTIYF TGTGCCAGCAGCTTGCAGGGACAAGGAAGCTCTGGAAACACCATATATTTT NA TRBJ1-3 NA TRBV7-3
CASSLLNTEAFF TGTGCCAGCAGTTTACTGAACACTGAAGCTTTCTTT NA TRBJ1-1 once TRBV28
CASSMAARQEGNEKLFF TGTGCCAGCAGTATGGCGGCACGCCAGGAGGGGAATGAAAAACTGTTTTTT NA TRBJ1-4 NA TRBV25-1
CASSYGGQGGQPQHF TGTGCCAGCAGTTACGGGGGGCAGGGAGGTCAGCCCCAGCATTTT NA TRBJ1-5 NA TRBV6-6